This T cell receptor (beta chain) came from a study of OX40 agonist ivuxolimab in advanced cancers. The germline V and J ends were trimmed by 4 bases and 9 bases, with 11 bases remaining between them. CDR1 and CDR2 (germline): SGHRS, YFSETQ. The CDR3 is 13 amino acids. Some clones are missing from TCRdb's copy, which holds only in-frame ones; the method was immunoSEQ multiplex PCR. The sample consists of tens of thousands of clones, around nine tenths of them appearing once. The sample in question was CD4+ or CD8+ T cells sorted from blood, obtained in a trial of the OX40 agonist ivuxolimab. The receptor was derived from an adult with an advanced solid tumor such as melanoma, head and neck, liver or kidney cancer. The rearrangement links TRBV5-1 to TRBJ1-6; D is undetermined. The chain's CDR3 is CASSLTESSPLHF. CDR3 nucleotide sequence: TGCGCCAGCAGCCTTACAGAGTCTTCACCCCTCCACTTT.